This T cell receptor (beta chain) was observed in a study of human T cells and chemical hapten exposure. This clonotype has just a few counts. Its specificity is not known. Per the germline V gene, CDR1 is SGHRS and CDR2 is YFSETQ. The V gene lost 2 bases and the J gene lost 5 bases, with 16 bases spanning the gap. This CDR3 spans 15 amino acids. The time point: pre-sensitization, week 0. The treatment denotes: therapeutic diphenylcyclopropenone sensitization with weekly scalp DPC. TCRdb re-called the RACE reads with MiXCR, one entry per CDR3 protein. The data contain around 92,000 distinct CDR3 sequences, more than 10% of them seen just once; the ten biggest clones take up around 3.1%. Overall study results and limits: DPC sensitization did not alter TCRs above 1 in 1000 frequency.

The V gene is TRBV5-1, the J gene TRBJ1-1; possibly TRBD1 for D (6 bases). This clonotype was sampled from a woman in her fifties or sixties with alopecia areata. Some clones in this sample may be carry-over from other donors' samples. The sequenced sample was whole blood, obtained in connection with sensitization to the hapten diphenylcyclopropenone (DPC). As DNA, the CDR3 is TGCGCCAGCAGCTTACGAGGGGACATGAGAACTGAAGCTTTCTTT. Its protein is CASSLRGDMRTEAFF.